This T cell receptor beta chain was recovered during a study of T-cell memory formation after mild COVID-19. From 5'RACE with constant-segment primers came TCR alpha and TCR beta cDNA libraries that carried sample barcodes and UMIs. A single record per CDR3 protein comes from TCRdb applying MiXCR to the 5' RACE reads. The sample has more than 150,000 distinct CDR3 sequences, about 18% seen once; the top ten hold 3% to 4.5%. Looked up from germline, CDR1 is SGHTA and CDR2 is FQGNSA. The CDR3 is 13 residues long. The V and J ends lost 2 bases and 5 bases respectively, with 9 bases between them. General study findings and limits: Among CD4+ contracting clones, most were CM and EM, and CD8+ ones EMRA. Specificity for SARS-CoV-2 was not confirmed among the second-wave clones peaking on day 37.

Remarks on this clonotype: Its antigen is still unknown.

The sequence derives from a man between 18 and 35 years old who had mild COVID-19 (a few samples of this study predate the infection). Cell type and time point are not known. The rearrangement links TRBV7-2 to TRBJ2-5; D perhaps matches TRBD1 (6 bases). The sequencing sample was made of PBMCs or a T cell subset sorted from them (not recorded which). The CDR3 DNA reads as TGTGCCAGCAGCTTATGGGGGCGCGAGACCCAGTACTTC. This gives the protein CASSLWGRETQYF.